This passage covers 2 T cell receptor beta chains from one sample sequenced in a study of lymphopenia after photon versus proton radiotherapy. Assay: immunoSEQ multiplex PCR; the TCRdb copy retains only in-frame clones and omits some. The sample holds under 65,000 clones, approximately 84% seen once. The sample in question was peripheral blood, obtained from a patient treated with proton-based radiotherapy. These receptors all come from a man aged 55 to 69 with pancreatic cancer.

This clone came up a few times. This chain connects TRBV30 to TRBJ1-4; tentatively, D is TRBD1 (5 bases). Trimming cost V 2 bases and J 4 bases, with 14 bases left between them. The CDR3 consists of 15 residues. Germline CDR1 and CDR2: GTSNPN and SVGIG (reference sequence). CDR3 DNA: TGTGCCTGGAGTTTGGGGGACCGATATAATGAAAAACTGTTTTTT. Protein product: CAWSLGDRYNEKLFF.

The chain carries TRBV6-1 and TRBJ2-1, with D hard to call. CDR1 is MNHNS, CDR2 SASEGT, per germline. The CDR3 runs 14 residues. The V and J ends lost 0 bases and 8 bases respectively, with 11 bases between them. The CDR3 spells CASSEAGSTDEQFF. CDR3 coding DNA: TGTGCCAGCAGTGAAGCGGGGTCTACCGATGAGCAGTTCTTC.